This is a list of T cell receptor beta chains from one sample in a study of tumor-infiltrating lymphocytes in oesophageal squamous cell carcinoma. One entry per CDR3 protein, called by TCRdb with MiXCR from the PCR reads. Of some 14,000 distinct CDR3 sequences in the sample, roughly 51% were seen once. The material sequenced was blood. Receptors originate from a female donor with esophageal squamous cell carcinoma. CDR3s include the opening cysteine and the closing phenylalanine or tryptophan. The order of the fields is CDR3 DNA, CDR3 protein, clone size, V gene, J gene, D gene. A D gene is named only where the DNA matches it firmly. The size entry is marked missing in some rows and otherwise reads once, few, many or a size class.

DNA: TGTGCCAGCAGCTCCCAACGGACTAGCTCCTACAATGAGCAGTTCTTC
CDR3: CASSSQRTSSYNEQFF
size: .
V: TRBV7-3
J: TRBJ2-1
D: TRBD2

DNA: TGTGCCAGCAGCTTAGGAGGACAGGGGGCCGGAGAGACCCAGTACTTC
CDR3: CASSLGGQGAGETQYF
size: .
V: TRBV7-3
J: TRBJ2-5
D: TRBD1

DNA: TGTGCCAGCAGGGACCTTCAGGATCAGCCCCAGCATTTT
CDR3: CASRDLQDQPQHF
size: medium-sized
V: TRBV6-1
J: TRBJ1-5
D: .

DNA: TGTGCCAGCAGCTTAAGAGCTAGACAGAACCCTAACCGAATGAATGACAATGAGCAGTTCTTC
CDR3: CASSLRARQNPNRMNDNEQFF
size: .
V: TRBV7-3
J: TRBJ2-1
D: .

DNA: TGTGCCAGCAGTTACCGGGGACTCAATGAGCAGTTCTTC
CDR3: CASSYRGLNEQFF
size: medium-sized
V: TRBV6-6
J: TRBJ2-1
D: .

DNA: TGTGCCAGCAGCTTGGGACAGGTGTACGAGCAGTACTTC
CDR3: CASSLGQVYEQYF
size: .
V: TRBV5-4
J: TRBJ2-7
D: .

DNA: TGTGCCAGCAGTCCCGGGTGGGGCGAGCAGTACTTC
CDR3: CASSPGWGEQYF
size: many
V: TRBV28
J: TRBJ2-7
D: .

DNA: TGTGCCAGCAATCGGAAGGGAGGGTTTGCCCTTAACTATGGCTACACCTTC
CDR3: CASNRKGGFALNYGYTF
size: medium-sized
V: TRBV6-1
J: TRBJ1-2
D: .

DNA: TGTGCCAGCAGTTACTCGAAAGGGAGAGGGACCAAAAACATTCAGTACTTC
CDR3: CASSYSKGRGTKNIQYF
size: .
V: TRBV6-6
J: TRBJ2-4
D: .

DNA: TGTGCCAGCAGCACGACTAGCGGGGGGTACGAGCAGTACTTC
CDR3: CASSTTSGGYEQYF
size: .
V: TRBV7-6
J: TRBJ2-7
D: TRBD2

DNA: TGTGCCAGCAGCCCGGACAGGGCTTCAGATACGCAGTATTTT
CDR3: CASSPDRASDTQYF
size: medium-sized
V: TRBV5-4
J: TRBJ2-3
D: TRBD1

DNA: TGTGCCAGCAGCTTAGTAGGGCAAAATTCACCCCTCCACTTT
CDR3: CASSLVGQNSPLHF
size: .
V: TRBV7-3
J: TRBJ1-6
D: .

DNA: TGTGCCAGCAGCTTAGAGGGCAGCTACAATGAGCAGTTCTTC
CDR3: CASSLEGSYNEQFF
size: .
V: TRBV7-2
J: TRBJ2-1
D: .

DNA: TGTGCCACCAGTGATTTGAAGATGGGCTGG
CDR3: CATSDLKMGW
size: .
V: TRBV24-1
J: TRBJ1-3
D: .

DNA: TGTGCCAGCAGCCGCCCCGGCGGCCAAGAGACCCAGTACTTC
CDR3: CASSRPGGQETQYF
size: .
V: TRBV7-2
J: TRBJ2-5
D: .

DNA: TGTGCCAGCAGCTCGACTAGCGGGAGGTTTGAGCAGTACTTC
CDR3: CASSSTSGRFEQYF
size: once
V: TRBV7-2
J: TRBJ2-4
D: TRBD2

DNA: TGCGCCAGCAGCGCTGGGACTAGCGGGGACTACGAGCAGTACTTC
CDR3: CASSAGTSGDYEQYF
size: .
V: TRBV10-1
J: TRBJ2-7
D: TRBD2

DNA: TGCGCCAGCAGCGCCCCGTACAATGAGCAGTTCTTC
CDR3: CASSAPYNEQFF
size: .
V: TRBV5-1
J: TRBJ2-1
D: .

DNA: TGTGCCAGCACCCAAAGTAGAGGCCAAGAGACCCAGTACTTC
CDR3: CASTQSRGQETQYF
size: .
V: TRBV7-2
J: TRBJ2-5
D: .

DNA: TGTGCCAGCAGCTCGGCCGGGACACCGACCTACGAGCAGTTCTTC
CDR3: CASSSAGTPTYEQFF
size: .
V: TRBV7-2
J: TRBJ2-1
D: .

DNA: TGTGCCAGCAGCCGGGACAGGGGTTTAGAGACCCAGTACTTC
CDR3: CASSRDRGLETQYF
size: large
V: TRBV7-2
J: TRBJ2-5
D: TRBD1

DNA: TGTGCCAGTAGTATTGGAGGGGTGTCCGGCTATGGCTACACCTTC
CDR3: CASSIGGVSGYGYTF
size: many
V: TRBV19
J: TRBJ1-2
D: .

DNA: TGTGCCAGCAGTGCACCCGGGACTAGCGGGTCCTCTAGCTCCTACAATGAGCAGTTCTTC
CDR3: CASSAPGTSGSSSSYNEQFF
size: .
V: TRBV12-3/TRBV12-4
J: TRBJ2-1
D: TRBD2

DNA: TGTGCCAGCAGTGTGGAATTTAGACTAGCGGGAACAGATACGCAGTATTTT
CDR3: CASSVEFRLAGTDTQYF
size: .
V: TRBV6-1
J: TRBJ2-3
D: TRBD2

DNA: TGTGCCAGCAGCTTAGTCGCCAGGGGGCCCTACAATGAGCAGTTCTTC
CDR3: CASSLVARGPYNEQFF
size: once
V: TRBV7-2
J: TRBJ2-1
D: TRBD1

DNA: TGTGCCAGCAGAACCACAGGGTTCAATGAGCAGTTCTTC
CDR3: CASRTTGFNEQFF
size: .
V: TRBV6-8
J: TRBJ2-1
D: .

DNA: TGTGCCAGCAGTTTATTTGGGACAGAGAACTATGGCTACACCTTC
CDR3: CASSLFGTENYGYTF
size: once
V: TRBV27
J: TRBJ1-2
D: TRBD1

DNA: TGTGCCAGCAGCTTAGTTGGACTAAACGATGAGCAGTTCTTC
CDR3: CASSLVGLNDEQFF
size: .
V: TRBV7-8
J: TRBJ2-1
D: .

DNA: TGTGCCAGCAGGTTTACCGGGACAGGAGCCGAAGCTTTCTTT
CDR3: CASRFTGTGAEAFF
size: .
V: TRBV6-6
J: TRBJ1-1
D: TRBD1

DNA: TGTGCCAGCTCACCAACGGCGACGTATTCCTACGAGCAGTACTTC
CDR3: CASSPTATYSYEQYF
size: many
V: TRBV18
J: TRBJ2-7
D: .

DNA: TGTGCCAGCAGTTACTCCGGGACTCCACAAGAGACCCAGTACTTC
CDR3: CASSYSGTPQETQYF
size: .
V: TRBV6-2/TRBV6-3
J: TRBJ2-5
D: .

DNA: TGCGCCAGCAGCTTGGGGCCAGGGGGTACCGGGGAGCTGTTTTTT
CDR3: CASSLGPGGTGELFF
size: .
V: TRBV5-1
J: TRBJ2-2
D: TRBD1

DNA: TGTGCCAGCAGCTTAGGAGTTGTTGAGCAGTTCTTC
CDR3: CASSLGVVEQFF
size: .
V: TRBV7-2
J: TRBJ2-1
D: .

DNA: TGTGCCAGCAGCTTCCAGGGCCAAGAGACCCAGTACTTC
CDR3: CASSFQGQETQYF
size: once
V: TRBV7-9
J: TRBJ2-5
D: .

DNA: TGTGCCAGCAGCTCTCCGCGGCGCGGGGGACAGCCTACCACCTACGAGCAGTACTTC
CDR3: CASSSPRRGGQPTTYEQYF
size: large
V: TRBV7-2
J: TRBJ2-7
D: .

DNA: TGTGCCAGCAGTCAGACTAGCGGGATGGTTAGCGGGGCCAACGTCCTGACTTTC
CDR3: CASSQTSGMVSGANVLTF
size: few
V: TRBV9
J: TRBJ2-6
D: TRBD2

DNA: TGTGCCAGCAGCTCCCCAGACAGGGCGGCGAACTATGGCTACACCTTC
CDR3: CASSSPDRAANYGYTF
size: .
V: TRBV7-4
J: TRBJ1-2
D: TRBD1

DNA: TGTGCCAGCAGCTACCGAACCGGGACTAGCAGTATCTTC
CDR3: CASSYRTGTSSIF
size: .
V: TRBV7-2
J: TRBJ2-5
D: TRBD2

DNA: TGTGCCAGCTCACGACAGCATCAAGAGACCCAGTACTTC
CDR3: CASSRQHQETQYF
size: .
V: TRBV18
J: TRBJ2-5
D: .

DNA: TGTGCCAGCAGCTTAAGCCGGGGCGACTACAATGAGCAGTTCTTC
CDR3: CASSLSRGDYNEQFF
size: .
V: TRBV11-2
J: TRBJ2-1
D: .

DNA: TGTGCCAGCAGTCTATTACAGGCGTTCTATGGCTACACCTTC
CDR3: CASSLLQAFYGYTF
size: .
V: TRBV28
J: TRBJ1-2
D: .

DNA: TGTGCCATCAGCGCTGGACAGCAAGAGACCCAGTACTTC
CDR3: CAISAGQQETQYF
size: .
V: TRBV10-3
J: TRBJ2-5
D: .

DNA: TGTGCCAGCAAAACAGGGGACCTCCCCTACGAGCAGTACTTC
CDR3: CASKTGDLPYEQYF
size: .
V: TRBV6-1
J: TRBJ2-7
D: TRBD1

DNA: TGTGCCAGCAGCTTAGCGATCGCCGGGGAGCTGTTTTTT
CDR3: CASSLAIAGELFF
size: many
V: TRBV7-2
J: TRBJ2-2
D: .

DNA: TGTGCCAGCGATCGGAGGGAATCGAAAGAGCAGTACTTC
CDR3: CASDRRESKEQYF
size: many
V: TRBV28
J: TRBJ2-4
D: .

DNA: TGTGCCAGCAGTGAACAGAATAATTCACCCCTCCACTTC
CDR3: CASSEQNNSPLHF
size: medium-sized
V: TRBV6-1
J: TRBJ2-7
D: .

DNA: TGTGCCAGCAGTTTAGGGGGGCCGAGGGGCGAGCAGTACTTC
CDR3: CASSLGGPRGEQYF
size: many
V: TRBV12-3/TRBV12-4
J: TRBJ2-7
D: .

DNA: TGCGCCAGCGTACTAGCGGGAGGGACCTACGAGCAGTACTTC
CDR3: CASVLAGGTYEQYF
size: many
V: TRBV10-1
J: TRBJ2-7
D: TRBD2

DNA: TGTGCCAGCAGTTATGACAGGGGGCCCTACGAGCAGTACTTC
CDR3: CASSYDRGPYEQYF
size: .
V: TRBV6-9
J: TRBJ2-7
D: TRBD1

DNA: TGTGCCAGCAGCTTCCCGCAGGGTACCACCGGGGAGCTGTTTTTT
CDR3: CASSFPQGTTGELFF
size: .
V: TRBV7-6
J: TRBJ2-2
D: .

DNA: TGTGCCAGCAGGCCCACTGAAGGCGAGGCGGGGAGCTCCTACGAGCAGTACTTC
CDR3: CASRPTEGEAGSSYEQYF
size: medium-sized
V: TRBV12-3/TRBV12-4
J: TRBJ2-7
D: .

DNA: TGTGCCAGCAGTTCGGACAGGGACGGTGAGCAGTACTTC
CDR3: CASSSDRDGEQYF
size: many
V: TRBV7-8
J: TRBJ2-4
D: TRBD1

DNA: TGTGCCAGCAGCTTAGCAGGGAGGACCTACGAGCAGTACTTC
CDR3: CASSLAGRTYEQYF
size: few
V: TRBV7-8
J: TRBJ2-7
D: .